In its sample, the clone carrying this TCR beta chain was seen once. Its cognate antigen is unknown. The data belong to a study of lymphopenia after photon versus proton radiotherapy. CDR1 is SGDLS, CDR2 YYNGEE, per germline. CDR3 length equals 16 residues. Trimming shortened V by 0 bases and J by 2 bases, and 9 bases separated the two germline ends. Measured with immunoSEQ multiplex PCR; TCRdb has only the in-frame clones, and not every one. This sample has about 29,000 clones, with about 91% found just once. Findings and limits, study-wide: Authors raise, but do not show, better survival with proton therapy. Post-nadir diversity loss with photons came from oligoclonal expansion, particularly CD8+ Temra cells. Proton therapy kept repertoires fairly stable, unlike photons, which gained effector/memory cells.

The rearrangement links TRBV9 to TRBJ1-6; a possible D gene is TRBD1 (6 bases). This receptor was identified in a woman in her sixties or seventies with cholangiocarcinoma. Some clones in this sample may be carry-over from other donors' samples. Sample: peripheral blood, taken from a patient treated with proton-based radiotherapy. Written as DNA, the CDR3 is TGTGCCAGCAGCGTAGAAGGGGGAACCTATAATTCACCCCTCCACTTT. This codes for CASSVEGGTYNSPLHF.